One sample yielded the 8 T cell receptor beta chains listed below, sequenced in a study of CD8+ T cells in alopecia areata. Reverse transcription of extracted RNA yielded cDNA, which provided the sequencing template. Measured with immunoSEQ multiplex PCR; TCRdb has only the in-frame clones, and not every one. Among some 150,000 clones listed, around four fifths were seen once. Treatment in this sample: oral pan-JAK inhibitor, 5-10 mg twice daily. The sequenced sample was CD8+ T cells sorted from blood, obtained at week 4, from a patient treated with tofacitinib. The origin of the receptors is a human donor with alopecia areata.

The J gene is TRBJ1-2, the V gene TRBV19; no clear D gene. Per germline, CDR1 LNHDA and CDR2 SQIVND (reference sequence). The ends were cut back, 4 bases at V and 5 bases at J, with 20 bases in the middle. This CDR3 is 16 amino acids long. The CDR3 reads CASSTELDLPSYGYTF. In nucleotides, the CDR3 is TGTGCCAGTAGTACAGAACTGGACTTACCCTCTTATGGCTACACCTTC.

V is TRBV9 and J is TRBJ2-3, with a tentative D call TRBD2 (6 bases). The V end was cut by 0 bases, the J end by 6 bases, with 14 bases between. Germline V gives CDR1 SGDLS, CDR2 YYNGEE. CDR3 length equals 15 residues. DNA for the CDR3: TGTGCCAGCAGCGTAGGCGGAGGGCTCACGGATACGCAGTATTTT. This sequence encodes CASSVGGGLTDTQYF.

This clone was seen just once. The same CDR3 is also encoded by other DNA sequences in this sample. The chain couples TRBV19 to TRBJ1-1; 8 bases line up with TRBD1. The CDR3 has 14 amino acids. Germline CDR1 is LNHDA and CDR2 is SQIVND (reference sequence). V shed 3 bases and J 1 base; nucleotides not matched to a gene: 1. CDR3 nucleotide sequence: TGTGCCAGTAGTATCGGACAGGGGAACACTGAAGCTTTCTTT. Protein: CASSIGQGNTEAFF. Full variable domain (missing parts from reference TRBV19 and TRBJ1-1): DGGITQSPKYLFRKEGQNVTLSCEQNLNHDAMYWYRQDPGQGLRLIYYSQIVNDFQKGDIAEGYSVSREKKESFPLTVTSAQKNPTAFYLCASSIGQGNTEAFFGQGTRLTVV.

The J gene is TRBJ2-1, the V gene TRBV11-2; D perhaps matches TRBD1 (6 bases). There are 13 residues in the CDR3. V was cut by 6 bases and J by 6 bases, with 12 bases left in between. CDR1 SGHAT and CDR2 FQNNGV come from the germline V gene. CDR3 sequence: CASRHRVGNEQFF. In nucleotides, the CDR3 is TGTGCCAGCAGACACAGGGTAGGCAATGAGCAGTTCTTC. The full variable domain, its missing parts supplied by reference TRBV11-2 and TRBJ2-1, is EAGVAQSPRYKIIEKRQSVAFWCNPISGHATLYWYQQILGQGPKLLIQFQNNGVVDDSQLPKDRFSAERLKGVDSTLKIQPAKLEDSAVYLCASRHRVGNEQFFGPGTRLTVL.

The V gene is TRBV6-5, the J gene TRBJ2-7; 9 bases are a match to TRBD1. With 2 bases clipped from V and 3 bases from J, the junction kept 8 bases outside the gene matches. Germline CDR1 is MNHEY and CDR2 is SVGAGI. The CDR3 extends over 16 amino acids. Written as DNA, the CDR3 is TGTGCCAGCAGTTACGAAATACAGGGGGCGGGCTACGAGCAGTACTTC. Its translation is CASSYEIQGAGYEQYF.

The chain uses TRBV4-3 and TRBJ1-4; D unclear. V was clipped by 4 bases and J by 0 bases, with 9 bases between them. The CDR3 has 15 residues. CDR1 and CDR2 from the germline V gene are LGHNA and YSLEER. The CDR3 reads CASSPDGATNEKLFF. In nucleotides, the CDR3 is TGCGCCAGCAGCCCGGACGGTGCAACTAATGAAAAACTGTTTTTT.

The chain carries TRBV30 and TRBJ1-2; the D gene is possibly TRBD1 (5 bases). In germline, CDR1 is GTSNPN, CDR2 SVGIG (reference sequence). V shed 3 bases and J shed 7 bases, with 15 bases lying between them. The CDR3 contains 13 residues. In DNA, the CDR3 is TGTGCCTGGAGCAGGGATTACCGGGTTGGCTACACCTTC. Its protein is CAWSRDYRVGYTF. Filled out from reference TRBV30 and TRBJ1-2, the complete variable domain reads SQTIHQWPATLVQPVGSPLSLECTVEGTSNPNLYWYRQAAGRGLQLLFYSVGIGQISSEVPQNLSASRPQDRQFILSSKKLLLSDSGFYLCAWSRDYRVGYTFGSGTRLTVV.

CDR3 amino acids: CASSEDISYNEQFF. The DNA for the CDR3 is TGTGCCAGCAGCGAGGATATCTCCTACAATGAGCAGTTCTTC. J is TRBJ2-1 and V is TRBV7-9; D is unresolved. The CDR3 spans 14 residues. Germline CDR1 reads SEHNR; CDR2 reads FQNEAQ (reference sequence). Trimming pared 5 bases from V and 0 bases from J, leaving 8 bases between. The entire variable domain, with the rest obtained from reference TRBV7-9 and TRBJ2-1, is as follows: DTGVSQNPRHKITKRGQNVTFRCDPISEHNRLYWYRQTLGQGPEFLTYFQNEAQLEKSRLLSDRFSAERPKGSFSTLEIQRTEQGDSAMYLCASSEDISYNEQFFGPGTRLTVL.